Included here is one T cell receptor beta chain sequence, with context. The sample belongs to a study of T cells after yellow fever vaccination. The CDR3 is 15 amino acids. J gave up 2 bases and V 2 bases, and 3 bases lay outside the gene matches. CDR1 SGHRS and CDR2 YFSETQ come from the germline V gene. Each CDR3 protein is one row after TCRdb ran MiXCR on the 5' RACE reads. This sample has nearly 550,000 distinct CDR3 sequences, with 15% to 20% found just once. This clonotype was obtained from a man in his thirties or forties who received the YFV17D yellow fever vaccine. Material: PBMCs, obtained 15 days after the yellow fever booster vaccination. The rearrangement links TRBV5-1 to TRBJ2-3; 9 positions match TRBD2. In nucleotides, the CDR3 is TGCGCCAGCAGCTTCGGCGGGAGGGCCACAGATACGCAGTATTTT. Translated, it gives CASSFGGRATDTQYF.